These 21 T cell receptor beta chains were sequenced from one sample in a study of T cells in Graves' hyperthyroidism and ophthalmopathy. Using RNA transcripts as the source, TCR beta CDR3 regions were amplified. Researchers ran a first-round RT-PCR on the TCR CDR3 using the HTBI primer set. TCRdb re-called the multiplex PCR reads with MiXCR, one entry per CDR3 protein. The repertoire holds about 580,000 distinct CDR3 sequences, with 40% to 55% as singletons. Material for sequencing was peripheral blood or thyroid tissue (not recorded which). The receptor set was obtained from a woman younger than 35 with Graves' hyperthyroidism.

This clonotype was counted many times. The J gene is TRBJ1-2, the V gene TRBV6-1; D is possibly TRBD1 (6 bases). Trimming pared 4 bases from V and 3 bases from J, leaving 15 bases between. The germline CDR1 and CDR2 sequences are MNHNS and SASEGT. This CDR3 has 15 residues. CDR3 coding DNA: TGTGCCAGCAGTGGGTGGCAGGGGATAGACTATGGCTACACCTTC. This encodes CASSGWQGIDYGYTF.

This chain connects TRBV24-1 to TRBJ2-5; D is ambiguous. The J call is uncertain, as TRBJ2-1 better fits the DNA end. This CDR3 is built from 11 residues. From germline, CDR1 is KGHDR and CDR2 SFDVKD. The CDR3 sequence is CATSTASEQFF. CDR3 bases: TGTGCCACCAGTACAGCCAGTGAGCAGTTCTTC.

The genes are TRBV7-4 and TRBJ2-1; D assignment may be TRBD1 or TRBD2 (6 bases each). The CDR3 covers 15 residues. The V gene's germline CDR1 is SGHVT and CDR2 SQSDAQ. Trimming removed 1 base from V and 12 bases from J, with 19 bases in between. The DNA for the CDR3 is TGTGCCAGCAGCTTAGACGGGGGCAGCCCCGGGGGGCAGTTCTTC. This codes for CASSLDGGSPGGQFF.

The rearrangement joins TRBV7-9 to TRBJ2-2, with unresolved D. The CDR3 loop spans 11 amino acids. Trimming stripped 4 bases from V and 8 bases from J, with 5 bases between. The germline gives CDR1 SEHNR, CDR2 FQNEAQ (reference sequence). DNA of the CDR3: TGTGCCAGCAGCTGGGAAGGGGAGCTGTTTTTT. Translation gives CASSWEGELFF.

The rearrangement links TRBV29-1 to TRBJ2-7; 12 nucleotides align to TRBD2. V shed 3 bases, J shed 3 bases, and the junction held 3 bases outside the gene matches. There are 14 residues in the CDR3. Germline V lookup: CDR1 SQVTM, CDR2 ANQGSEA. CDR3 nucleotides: TGCAGCGTTGAGACTAGCGGGAGCTACTACGAGCAGTACTTC. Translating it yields CSVETSGSYYEQYF.

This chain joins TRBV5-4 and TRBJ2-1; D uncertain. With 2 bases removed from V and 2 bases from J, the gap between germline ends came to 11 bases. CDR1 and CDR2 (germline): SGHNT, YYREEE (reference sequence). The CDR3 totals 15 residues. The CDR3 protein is CASSLGLSPYNEQFF. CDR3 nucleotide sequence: TGTGCCAGCAGCTTAGGATTGTCCCCCTACAATGAGCAGTTCTTC.

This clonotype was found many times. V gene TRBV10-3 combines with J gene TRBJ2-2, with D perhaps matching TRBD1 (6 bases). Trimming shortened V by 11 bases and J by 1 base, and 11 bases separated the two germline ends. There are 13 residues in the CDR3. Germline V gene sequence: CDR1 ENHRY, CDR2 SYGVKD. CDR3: CASRTENTGELFF. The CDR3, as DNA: TGTGCCTCAAGGACAGAGAACACCGGGGAGCTGTTTTTT.

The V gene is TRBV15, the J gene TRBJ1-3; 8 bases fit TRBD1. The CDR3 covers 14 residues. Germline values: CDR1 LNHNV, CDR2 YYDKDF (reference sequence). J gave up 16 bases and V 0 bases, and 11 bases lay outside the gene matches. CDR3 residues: CATSRDLGQGAVYF. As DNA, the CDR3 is TGTGCCACCAGCAGAGATCTCGGACAGGGCGCTGTGTATTTT.

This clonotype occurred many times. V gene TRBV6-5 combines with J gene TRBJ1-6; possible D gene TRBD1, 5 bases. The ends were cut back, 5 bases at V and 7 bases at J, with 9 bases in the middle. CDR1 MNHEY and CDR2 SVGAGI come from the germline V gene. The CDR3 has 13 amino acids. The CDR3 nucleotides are TGTGCCAGCAGTGAACAGGAGAATTCACCCCTCCACTTT. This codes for CASSEQENSPLHF.

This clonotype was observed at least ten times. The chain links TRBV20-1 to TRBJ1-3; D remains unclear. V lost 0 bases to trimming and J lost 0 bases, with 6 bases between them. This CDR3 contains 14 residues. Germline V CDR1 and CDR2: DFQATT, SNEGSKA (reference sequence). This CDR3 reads CSARDPVSGNTIYF. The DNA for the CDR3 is TGCAGTGCTAGAGATCCCGTCTCTGGAAACACCATATATTTT.

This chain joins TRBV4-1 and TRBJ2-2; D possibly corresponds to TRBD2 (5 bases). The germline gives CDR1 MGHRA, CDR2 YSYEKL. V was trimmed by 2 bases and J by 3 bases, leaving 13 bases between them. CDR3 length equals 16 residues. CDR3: CASSQTGSDYTGELFF. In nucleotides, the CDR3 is TGCGCCAGCAGCCAAACGGGTAGCGACTACACCGGGGAGCTGTTTTTT.

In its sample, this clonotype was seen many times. The CDR3 loop reads CSAREASDTTANYGYTF. The CDR3 DNA follows: TGCAGTGCTAGAGAGGCGTCGGACACCACTGCTAACTATGGCTACACCTTC. V usage is TRBV20-1 and J usage is TRBJ1-2, with a possible D match to TRBD1 (5 bases). The germline V gene has CDR1 DFQATT and CDR2 SNEGSKA (reference sequence). The CDR3 length is 17 residues. V was trimmed by 0 bases and J by 0 bases, leaving 17 bases between them.

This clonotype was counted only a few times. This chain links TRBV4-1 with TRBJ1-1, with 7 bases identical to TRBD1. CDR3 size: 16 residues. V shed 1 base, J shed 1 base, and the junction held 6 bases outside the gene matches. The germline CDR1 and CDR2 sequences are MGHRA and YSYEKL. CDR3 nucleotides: TGCGCCAGCAGCCAAGTTTACGGGGACAGGAACACTGAAGCTTTCTTT. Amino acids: CASSQVYGDRNTEAFF.

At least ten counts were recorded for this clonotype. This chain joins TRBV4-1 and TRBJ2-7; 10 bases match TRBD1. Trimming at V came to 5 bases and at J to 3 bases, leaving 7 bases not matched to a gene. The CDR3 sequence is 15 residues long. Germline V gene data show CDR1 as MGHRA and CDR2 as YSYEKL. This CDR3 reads CASSSVGQGDYEQYF. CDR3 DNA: TGCGCCAGCAGCTCCGTCGGACAGGGGGACTACGAGCAGTACTTC.

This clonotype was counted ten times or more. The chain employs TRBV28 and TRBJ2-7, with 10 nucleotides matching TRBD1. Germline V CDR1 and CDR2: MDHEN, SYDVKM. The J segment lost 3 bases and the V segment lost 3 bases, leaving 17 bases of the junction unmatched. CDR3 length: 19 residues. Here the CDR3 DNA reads TGTGCCAGCAGTTTGTTAGTGACAGGGGGCCTAGCGGGTCACTACGAGCAGTACTTC. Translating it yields CASSLLVTGGLAGHYEQYF.

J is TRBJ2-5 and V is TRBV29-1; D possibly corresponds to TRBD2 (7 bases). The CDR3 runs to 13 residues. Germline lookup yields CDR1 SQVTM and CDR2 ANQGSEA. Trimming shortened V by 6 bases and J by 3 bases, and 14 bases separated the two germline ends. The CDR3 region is CSVGGQGKETQYF. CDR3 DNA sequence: TGCAGCGTGGGGGGGCAGGGGAAAGAGACCCAGTACTTC.

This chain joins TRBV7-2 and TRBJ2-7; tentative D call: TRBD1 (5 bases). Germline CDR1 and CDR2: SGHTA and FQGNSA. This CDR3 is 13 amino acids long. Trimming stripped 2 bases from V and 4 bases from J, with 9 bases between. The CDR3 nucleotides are TGTGCCAGCAGCTTAATAGGGGCGTACGAGCAGTACTTC. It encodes CASSLIGAYEQYF.

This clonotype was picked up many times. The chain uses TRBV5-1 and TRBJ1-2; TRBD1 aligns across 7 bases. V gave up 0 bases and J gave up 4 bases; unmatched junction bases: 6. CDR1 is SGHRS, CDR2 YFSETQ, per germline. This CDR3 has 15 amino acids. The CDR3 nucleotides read TGCGCCAGCAGCTTGGCAGACAGGGACAGCTATGGCTACACCTTC. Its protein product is CASSLADRDSYGYTF.

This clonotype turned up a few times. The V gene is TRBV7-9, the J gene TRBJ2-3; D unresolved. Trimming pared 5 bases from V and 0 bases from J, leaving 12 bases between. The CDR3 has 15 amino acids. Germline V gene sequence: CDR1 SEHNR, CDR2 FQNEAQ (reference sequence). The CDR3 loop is CASSRRQASTDTQYF. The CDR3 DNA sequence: TGTGCCAGCAGCAGGAGACAAGCCAGCACAGATACGCAGTATTTT. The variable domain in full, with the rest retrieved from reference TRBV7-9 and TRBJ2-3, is DTGVSQNPRHKITKRGQNVTFRCDPISEHNRLYWYRQTLGQGPEFLTYFQNEAQLEKSRLLSDRFSAERPKGSFSTLEIQRTEQGDSAMYLCASSRRQASTDTQYFGPGTRLTVL.

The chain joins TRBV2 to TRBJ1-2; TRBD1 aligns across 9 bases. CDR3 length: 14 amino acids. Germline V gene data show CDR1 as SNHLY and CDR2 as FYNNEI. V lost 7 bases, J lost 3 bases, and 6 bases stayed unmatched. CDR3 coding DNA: TGTGCCAGCAACTTTACAGGGGGCGACTATGGCTACACCTTC. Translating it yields CASNFTGGDYGYTF.

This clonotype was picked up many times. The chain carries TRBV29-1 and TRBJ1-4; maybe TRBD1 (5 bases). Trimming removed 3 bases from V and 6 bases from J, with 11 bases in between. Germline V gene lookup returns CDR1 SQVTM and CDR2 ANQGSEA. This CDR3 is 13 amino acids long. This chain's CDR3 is CSVDRDGDEKLFF. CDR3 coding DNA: TGCAGCGTTGACAGGGATGGAGATGAAAAACTGTTTTTT.